The sequence of this T cell receptor beta chain was determined in a study of control samples from healthy donors and cancer patients (TCRdb year 2020). CDR1 and CDR2 were assigned from the germline V gene as SNHLY and FYNNEI. The junction shows trimming of 10 bases on V and 1 base on J, plus 13 bases between the germline ends. There are 13 amino acids in the CDR3, from cysteine to phenylalanine inclusive. The kept DNA is CDR3 alone, 39 bases in frame from the first base. Worth noting for this clone: No antigen is known for it. No per-base quality is available; no much larger clone lies one base away. Other DNA sequences in the sample encode the same CDR3.

Library preparation used the immunoSEQ multiplex PCR assay. Not all clones reach the TCRdb copy of this immuneACCESS table, which keeps in-frame sequences only. Checked studies attribute under half of the gap to unresolved V genes and leave the rest unexplained. In all, the sample holds 150,000 to 200,000 clones, and 90% of those were seen once. The ten largest clonotypes hold 1.3% to 1.5% of the sample. This clonotype was sampled from a woman aged 45-65 years in good health. The sample taken for sequencing was blood. Here the chain combines TRBV2 and TRBJ1-1; no D gene can be assigned with confidence. DNA sequence: TGTGCCACCCGGCCGACGTCGAACACTGAAGCTTTCTTT. Its translation reads: CATRPTSNTEAFF. When the CDR3 is completed using the reference TRBV2 and TRBJ1-1 genes on either side, the full variable domain is EPEVTQTPSHQVTQMGQEVILRCVPISNHLYFYWYRQILGQKVEFLVSFYNNEISEKSEIFDDQFSVERPDGSNFTLKIRSTKLEDSAMYFCATRPTSNTEAFFGQGTRLTVV.